This T cell receptor beta chain was recorded in a study of blood T cell repertoires in COVID-19. Individuals drawn from approximately 26 US areas were about 18 to 95 years old. Clinical history as reported by participants underpinned cohort assignment. With 2 bases removed from V and 2 bases from J, the gap between germline ends came to 13 bases. The CDR3 length is 16 residues. CDR1 is MNHNS and CDR2 is SASEGT in the germline V gene. Some clones are missing from TCRdb's copy, which holds only in-frame ones; the method was immunoSEQ multiplex PCR. The sample lists fewer than 350,000 clones; about 85% were seen once.

Sequencing was done on a sample of PBMCs or T cells enriched from blood (not recorded which). The chain employs TRBV6-1 and TRBJ1-5; tentative D call: TRBD1 (5 bases). This receptor was taken from a woman aged 45-65 years who had recovered from COVID-19. The CDR3 nucleotides are TGTGCCAGCAGTGAACAACCCAGGGAGGGCAATCAGCCCCAGCATTTT. Encoded protein: CASSEQPREGNQPQHF.